This TCR beta chain was obtained from a study of blood T cell repertoires in COVID-19. Turning to the study itself: The United States, Italy and Spain supplied acute and convalescent COVID-19 samples. Sources were T cells, B-cell-depleted T cells, or PBMCs; the material itself was cDNA or gDNA.

Per the study methods: Estimation of nucleated cell counts was performed using reference gene primer amplification. Profiled with immunoSEQ multiplex PCR; TCRdb holds only in-frame clones, not every one. V, J and clone size are those of that table, while D and trimming were read from the DNA. This table holds roughly 390,000 clones, more than 75% found once. Germline V CDR1 and CDR2: MGHRA, YSYEKL. The CDR3 spans 15 residues. V was trimmed by 4 bases and J by 0 bases, leaving 10 bases between them. Sequenced sample: peripheral blood. The receptor was derived from a woman under 40 with COVID-19, enrolled during active disease. This chain connects TRBV4-1 to TRBJ2-1; D gene unclear. The CDR3 here is CASSPQPNSYNEQFF. The CDR3 DNA sequence: TGCGCCAGCAGCCCCCAACCTAACTCCTACAATGAGCAGTTCTTC.